This is a list of T cell receptor beta chains from one sample in a study of blood T cells in healthy people across ages. TCRdb re-called the 5' RACE reads through MiXCR, storing one row per CDR3 protein. The data contain approximately 2,000,000 distinct CDR3 sequences, about 39% of them singletons. The material sequenced was blood. The receptors derive from a human donor in good health. The CDR3 runs from the conserved cysteine through the conserved F or W.

J gene: TRBJ1-2
V gene: TRBV12-3/TRBV12-4
CDR3 protein: CASSLPGGQGYTF

J gene: TRBJ1-6
V gene: TRBV4-3
CDR3 protein: CAGNMDRLSYNSPLHF

J gene: TRBJ2-5
V gene: TRBV7-2
CDR3 protein: CASSFHVDQETQYF

J gene: TRBJ2-5
V gene: TRBV7-7
CDR3 protein: CASSLDQGETQYF

J gene: TRBJ2-7
V gene: TRBV4-3
CDR3 protein: CASSQVRGDSAYEQYF

J gene: TRBJ2-3
V gene: TRBV29-1
CDR3 protein: CSAWSYLAGTASSTDTQYF

J gene: TRBJ1-1
V gene: TRBV28
CDR3 protein: CASSGTPGQEKNTEAFF

J gene: TRBJ2-5
V gene: TRBV7-9
CDR3 protein: CASKQGLMETQYF

J gene: TRBJ1-2
V gene: TRBV7-8
CDR3 protein: CASSNGVRGGSYGYTF

J gene: TRBJ1-1
V gene: TRBV12-3/TRBV12-4
CDR3 protein: CASSLSRDRTANTEAFF

J gene: TRBJ2-1
V gene: TRBV4-3
CDR3 protein: CASSQDTLTSGANEQFF

J gene: TRBJ2-7
V gene: TRBV20-1
CDR3 protein: CSVGSGPWDYEQYF

J gene: TRBJ1-4
V gene: TRBV3-1
CDR3 protein: CASSLGRNEKLFF

J gene: TRBJ2-1
V gene: TRBV7-9
CDR3 protein: CASRFGDSNEQFF

J gene: .
V gene: TRBV20-1
CDR3 protein: CSAIFGSPGEQYF

J gene: TRBJ1-4
V gene: TRBV9
CDR3 protein: CASSVGGFGTNEKLFF

J gene: TRBJ1-2
V gene: TRBV7-2
CDR3 protein: CASSLLGGYTF

J gene: TRBJ2-1
V gene: TRBV4-1
CDR3 protein: CASSHWGTEQFF

J gene: .
V gene: TRBV5-1
CDR3 protein: CASSVTSYNEQYF

J gene: TRBJ1-5
V gene: TRBV12-3/TRBV12-4
CDR3 protein: CASSFTGGNQPQHF

J gene: TRBJ2-7
V gene: TRBV6-2/TRBV6-3
CDR3 protein: CASSPLTGFEQYF

J gene: TRBJ1-4
V gene: TRBV6-2/TRBV6-3
CDR3 protein: CASSQSVGRVATTNEKLFF

J gene: TRBJ1-1
V gene: TRBV4-3
CDR3 protein: CASNARRGAEAFF

J gene: TRBJ1-5
V gene: TRBV20-1
CDR3 protein: CSAESGVYQPQHF

J gene: TRBJ2-7
V gene: TRBV20-1
CDR3 protein: CSAPDRTSPYEQYF

J gene: TRBJ2-7
V gene: TRBV3-1
CDR3 protein: CASSQVGGLALSYEQYF

J gene: TRBJ1-2
V gene: TRBV3-1
CDR3 protein: CASSQVGGIYGYTF

J gene: TRBJ2-1
V gene: TRBV7-9
CDR3 protein: CASSFKVIEQFF

J gene: TRBJ1-5
V gene: TRBV24-1
CDR3 protein: CATCGQENSNQPQHF

J gene: TRBJ2-2
V gene: TRBV7-7
CDR3 protein: CASSPRGGYTGELFF

J gene: TRBJ1-2
V gene: TRBV12-5
CDR3 protein: CASGRYPGQAYGYTF